These 27 T cell receptor beta chains were all obtained from the same sample, sequenced in a study of Tregs in tolerant kidney transplant recipients (dated by TCRdb to about 2019). The transplants used related donors along with nonmyeloablative bone marrow transplantation, and in the human trials mixed chimerism was transient. Library preparation employed the immunoSEQ multiplex PCR assay. TCRdb stores this immuneACCESS table with in-frame sequences only. Part of the clones is absent; in the studies checked, under half of the shortfall reflects unresolved V genes, and no reason is known for the rest. This sample's table contains around 10,000 clones. The leading ten clones occupy about 25% of the sample. This material consisted of CD8+ T cells from blood (PBMCs), taken 24 months after the transplant. The receptor source for this set is a human patient who received a combined kidney and bone marrow transplant. After a transplant, some T cells may be of graft donor origin.

As to this clone: The CDR3 end lies 3 residues beyond the end of the read and is filled in from the germline J gene. The chain links TRBV19 to TRBJ1-4; D might be TRBD1 (5 bases). Per the germline V gene, CDR1 is LNHDA and CDR2 is SQIVND (reference sequence). This CDR3 has 14 amino acids. V was cut by 8 bases and J by 6 bases, with 16 bases left in between. CDR3 sequence reads: CASVPRGKDEKLFF. CDR3 bases read: TGTGCCAGTGTCCCCCGGGGGAAGGATGAAAAA.

About this clone: Read coverage stops 3 residues before the CDR3 terminus; the germline J gene supplies the remainder. V and J are TRBV7-6 and TRBJ1-5; D is undetermined. This CDR3 comprises 13 residues. V lost 6 bases and J 4 bases, leaving 10 bases between the germline ends. Germline V CDR1 and CDR2: SGHVS, FNYEAQ. The sequenced part of the CDR3 DNA is TGTGCCAGCAGTAGCGCGCGTAATCAGCCC. Translated, it gives CASSSARNQP. The CDR3 in full is CASSSARNQPQHF.

To note about this clone: The read halts 3 residues ahead of the CDR3 end, with the missing end drawn from the germline J gene. V usage is TRBV6-2 or TRBV6-3 and J usage is TRBJ2-7, with D perhaps TRBD1 (5 bases). This CDR3 comprises 15 residues. Per the germline V gene, CDR1 is MNHEY and CDR2 is SVGEGT. Between the trimmed V and J ends, which lost 2 bases and 2 bases, there was a span of 13 bases. The CDR3 sequence is CASSYPGSSPYEQYF. The CDR3 bases that were read are TGTGCCAGCAGTTACCCAGGGTCGTCACCCTACGAG.

Notes on this clone: Read data end 3 residues before the CDR3 end; the end is taken from the germline J gene. The chain has TRBV19 and TRBJ2-3; D call uncertain. This CDR3 is built from 15 residues. Trimming shortened V by 2 bases and J by 0 bases, and 9 bases separated the two germline ends. The V gene's germline CDR1 is LNHDA and CDR2 SQIVND (reference sequence). The CDR3 sequence: CASSITRVSTDTQYF. Partial CDR3 DNA: TGTGCCAGTAGTATAACCAGAGTCAGCACAGATACG. Variable domain in full (rest from reference TRBV19 and TRBJ2-3): DGGITQSPKYLFRKEGQNVTLSCEQNLNHDAMYWYRQDPGQGLRLIYYSQIVNDFQKGDIAEGYSVSREKKESFPLTVTSAQKNPTAFYLCASSITRVSTDTQYFGPGTRLTVL.

Points on this clone: The read comes to an end 3 residues before the CDR3 does, leaving the germline J gene to fill in the end. The rearrangement links TRBV7-9 to TRBJ1-5; no clear D gene. The V and J ends lost 5 bases and 2 bases respectively, with 13 bases between them. CDR1 is SEHNR, CDR2 FQNEAQ, per germline (reference sequence). The CDR3 runs 15 residues. The CDR3 bases that were read are TGTGCCAGCAGCGATCTTCGGTTCGGCAATCAGCCC. This translates into CASSDLRFGNQP. The complete CDR3 protein is CASSDLRFGNQPQHF. Supplemented by reference TRBV7-9 and TRBJ1-5, the full variable domain reads DTGVSQNPRHKITKRGQNVTFRCDPISEHNRLYWYRQTLGQGPEFLTYFQNEAQLEKSRLLSDRFSAERPKGSFSTLEIQRTEQGDSAMYLCASSDLRFGNQPQHFGDGTRLSIL.

Note on this clone: The read halts 3 residues ahead of the CDR3 end, with the missing end drawn from the germline J gene. The chain links TRBV5-1 to TRBJ2-1, with 7 nucleotides matching TRBD2. The CDR3 has 14 residues. The V segment lost 0 bases and the J segment 7 bases; nucleotides outside the gene matches: 4. Per germline, CDR1 SGHRS and CDR2 YFSETQ. CDR3 protein: CASSLGAGVNEQFF. Partial CDR3 DNA: TGCGCCAGCAGCTTGGGGGCGGGAGTTAATGAG.

In regard to this clone: Sequencing ends 3 residues short of the CDR3 end; the germline J gene provides the rest. The rearrangement joins TRBV5-6 to TRBJ2-1, with D uncertain. V was trimmed by 0 bases and J by 5 bases, leaving 9 bases between them. Germline CDR1 SGHDT, CDR2 YYEEEE. The CDR3 is 14 amino acids. The sequenced part of the CDR3 DNA is TGTGCCAGCAGCTTGGAGGTAGCAGACAATGAG. It is translated as CASSLEVADNE. The full CDR3 is CASSLEVADNEQFF.

A word on this clone: The sequence runs out 3 residues before the end of the CDR3; the remainder is reconstructed from the germline J gene. The J gene is TRBJ2-7, the V gene TRBV10-3, with 7 bases lining up with TRBD1. The CDR3 is made up of 12 amino acids. The germline gives CDR1 ENHRY, CDR2 SYGVKD. After removal of 10 bases from V and 4 bases from J, the junction contained 7 bases not matched to a gene. The CDR3 sequence: CATPRQGYEQYF. CDR3 DNA, as far as it was read: TGTGCCACACCCCGACAGGGATACGAG.

On this clone itself: The CDR3 extends 3 residues past the end of the read, so its final part is completed from the germline J gene. The rearrangement joins TRBV20-1 to TRBJ2-7, with D perhaps matching TRBD1 (6 bases). Trimming stripped 6 bases from V and 6 bases from J, with 33 bases between. This CDR3 contains 18 residues. Germline V gives CDR1 DFQATT, CDR2 SNEGSKA (reference sequence). Incomplete CDR3 DNA: TGCAGTGCCAAAAGGTCGGCAGGGGATCCCGAATTTGGGTTCGAG. Its translation is CSAKRSAGDPEFGFE. The whole CDR3 protein is CSAKRSAGDPEFGFEQYF.

On this clone: The observed sequence ends 3 residues before the CDR3 terminus, with the missing tail filled in from the germline J gene. The V gene is TRBV28, the J gene TRBJ1-2, with 12 positions matching TRBD1. Germline V gene sequence: CDR1 MDHEN, CDR2 SYDVKM. This CDR3 region has 15 residues. The J segment lost 6 bases and the V segment lost 6 bases, leaving 8 bases of the junction unmatched. CDR3 in amino acids: CASRTGTGGGNGYTF. The sequenced CDR3 bases are TGTGCCAGCAGGACCGGGACAGGGGGCGGGAATGGC.

About this clone itself: The read comes to an end 3 residues before the CDR3 does, leaving the germline J gene to fill in the end. The chain joins TRBV4-1 to TRBJ2-2, with 9 bases identical to TRBD1. From germline, CDR1 is MGHRA and CDR2 YSYEKL. This CDR3 comprises 17 residues. V shed 2 bases, J shed 6 bases, and the junction held 10 bases outside the gene matches. CDR3 protein: CASSQRGQGPVSGELFF. CDR3 DNA (partial): TGCGCCAGCAGCCAAAGGGGACAGGGTCCAGTTTCCGGGGAG.

Concerning this clone: The CDR3 goes on 3 residues after the read ends, and that part is filled in from the germline J gene. The chain has TRBV11-2 and TRBJ2-7; TRBD1 might be the D (8 bases). This CDR3 comprises 14 residues. Looked up from germline, CDR1 is SGHAT and CDR2 is FQNNGV. With 3 bases removed from V and 5 bases from J, the gap between germline ends came to 14 bases. The sequenced CDR3 bases are TGTGCCAGCAGCTTGGTACAGGGGGGGAACGAG. Residues: CASSLVQGGNE. The CDR3 in its entirety is CASSLVQGGNEQYF.

On this clone itself: The missing CDR3 end, 3 residues past where the read stops, is filled in from the germline J gene. V and J are TRBV29-1 and TRBJ2-3; 10 bases map to TRBD2. The V gene's germline CDR1 is SQVTM and CDR2 ANQGSEA. The trim removed 2 bases at V and 3 bases at J, leaving 2 bases unmatched. This CDR3 is 14 amino acids long. Partial CDR3 DNA: TGCAGCGTTGAAACTAGCGGGACAACAGATACG. It is translated as CSVETSGTTDT. In full, the CDR3 reads CSVETSGTTDTQYF.

In the case of this clone: The sequenced fragment ends 3 residues before the CDR3 boundary, so the rest is inferred from the germline J gene. V usage is TRBV7-6 and J usage is TRBJ2-7; 12 positions match TRBD1. The CDR3 extends over 16 amino acids. V shed 5 bases, J shed 2 bases, and the junction held 7 bases outside the gene matches. The germline gives CDR1 SGHVS, CDR2 FNYEAQ. CDR3 in amino acids: CASSLEGDRGPYEQYF. The sequenced CDR3 bases are TGTGCCAGCAGCCTCGAAGGGGACAGGGGGCCCTACGAG.

A note on this clone: The CDR3 is cut off 3 residues early in the read; its end comes from the germline J gene. V and J are TRBV7-9 and TRBJ1-1; D might be TRBD1 (6 bases). The CDR3 length is 14 residues. Germline V CDR1 and CDR2: SEHNR, FQNEAQ (reference sequence). Trimming pared 2 bases from V and 1 base from J, leaving 8 bases between. The DNA read from the CDR3 is TGTGCCAGCAGCTTAACAGGGAGGAACACTGAA. Its translation: CASSLTGRNTE. The full CDR3 is CASSLTGRNTEAFF.

With respect to this clone: Coverage ceases 3 residues before the CDR3 finishes, and the germline J gene fills in the end. The chain links TRBV11-2 to TRBJ2-5, with 8 bases lining up with TRBD2. The CDR3 has 15 amino acids. The germline V gene has CDR1 SGHAT and CDR2 FQNNGV. V dropped 2 bases and J dropped 4; count of bases not matched to a gene: 6. The covered CDR3 bases are TGTGCCAGCAGCTTATCCGCAGGGACTAGAGAGACC. It translates to CASSLSAGTRET. In full, the CDR3 reads CASSLSAGTRETQYF.

Concerning this clone itself: The read gets to within 3 residues of the CDR3 end, and the germline J gene fills in the rest. The chain links TRBV2 to TRBJ2-1; possibly TRBD2 for D (6 bases). The V and J ends lost 6 bases and 7 bases respectively, with 10 bases between them. The germline CDR1 and CDR2 sequences are SNHLY and FYNNEI. The CDR3 is 12 residues long. This CDR3 is CASRGTENEQFF. The CDR3 DNA, read in part, is TGTGCCAGCAGGGGGACTGAGAATGAG.

In the case of this clone: The read terminates 3 residues ahead of where the CDR3 ends, so the germline J gene completes it. V is TRBV5-5 and J is TRBJ2-1; D unclear. The CDR3 runs 14 residues. V lost 0 bases to trimming and J lost 1 base, with 5 bases between them. CDR1 is SGHKS, CDR2 YYEKEE, per germline (reference sequence). Incomplete CDR3 DNA: TGTGCCAGCAGCTTGGGAGGTTCCTACAATGAG. It codes for CASSLGGSYNE. In full, the CDR3 reads CASSLGGSYNEQFF.

Details on this clone: The observed sequence ends 3 residues before the CDR3 terminus, with the missing tail filled in from the germline J gene. This sequence joins TRBV7-3 and TRBJ2-2, with TRBD1 identical over 10 bases. Germline lookup yields CDR1 SGHTA and CDR2 FQGTGA. The V segment lost 5 bases and the J segment 6 bases; nucleotides outside the gene matches: 12. The CDR3 spans 17 residues. The sequenced part of the CDR3 DNA is TGTGCCAGCAGCGTACTCGCCGGGACAGGGGTCCCCGGGGAG. Amino acid sequence: CASSVLAGTGVPGE. From start to end, the CDR3 is CASSVLAGTGVPGELFF.

For this clone: The sequence runs out 3 residues before the end of the CDR3; the remainder is reconstructed from the germline J gene. The V and J genes are TRBV5-1 and TRBJ1-1, with 8 bases matching TRBD1. The CDR3 totals 17 residues. Germline V gives CDR1 SGHRS, CDR2 YFSETQ. V dropped 4 bases and J dropped 1; count of bases not matched to a gene: 12. The CDR3 DNA, read in part, is TGCGCCAGCAGCCCGTACGGACAGGGAGGGACGAACACTGAA. Amino acid sequence: CASSPYGQGGTNTE. The entire CDR3 sequence reads CASSPYGQGGTNTEAFF.

As for this clone: The CDR3 extends 3 residues past the end of the read, so its final part is completed from the germline J gene. The chain joins TRBV7-6 to TRBJ2-2; possibly TRBD1 for D (5 bases). CDR1 and CDR2 from the germline V gene are SGHVS and FNYEAQ. CDR3 length: 14 amino acids. Trimming removed 5 bases from V and 3 bases from J, with 10 bases in between. The CDR3 protein is CASSASTDTGELFF. The covered CDR3 bases are TGTGCCAGCAGCGCCTCGACAGACACCGGGGAG.

Notes on this clone: The read stops 3 residues short of the end of the CDR3; the missing end is completed from the germline J gene. This chain connects TRBV29-1 to TRBJ2-2; tentative D call: TRBD1 (6 bases). The V end was cut by 6 bases, the J end by 5 bases, with 13 bases between. Germline V lookup: CDR1 SQVTM, CDR2 ANQGSEA. This CDR3 region has 13 residues. The covered CDR3 bases are TGCAGCGTAATATCCCAGGGGACCGGGGAG. Translation: CSVISQGTGE. The CDR3 as a whole reads CSVISQGTGELFF.

Concerning this clone itself: The observed sequence ends 3 residues before the CDR3 terminus, with the missing tail filled in from the germline J gene. The chain couples TRBV5-1 to TRBJ1-1, with 7 bases aligning to TRBD1. Trimming at V came to 0 bases and at J to 4 bases, leaving 6 bases not matched to a gene. The CDR3 has 15 amino acids. CDR1 is SGHRS and CDR2 is YFSETQ in the germline V gene. The CDR3 loop is CASSLGQGGSTEAFF. The CDR3 DNA, read in part, is TGCGCCAGCAGCTTGGGACAGGGTGGGAGCACTGAA.

For this clone: The CDR3 end lies 3 residues beyond the end of the read and is filled in from the germline J gene. This rearrangement joins TRBV29-1 to TRBJ2-7; 12 nucleotides agree with TRBD2. The CDR3 spans 13 residues. Trimming removed 5 bases from V and 2 bases from J; junction bases left unmatched: 1. Germline V gives CDR1 SQVTM, CDR2 ANQGSEA. The CDR3 spells CSVRTSGTYEQYF. The CDR3 DNA, read in part, is TGCAGCGTTAGGACTAGCGGGACCTACGAG.

As for this clone: The read terminates 3 residues before the CDR3 end, so the remaining end is supplied by the germline J gene. This rearrangement joins TRBV29-1 to TRBJ2-2; no clear D. This CDR3 is 15 amino acids long. Germline V gene lookup returns CDR1 SQVTM and CDR2 ANQGSEA. Deletions cut 0 bases from V and 6 bases from J, with 14 bases between. The CDR3 sequence: CSVEDYGSGPGELFF. CDR3 bases read: TGCAGCGTTGAAGATTACGGGTCGGGTCCCGGGGAG.

Concerning this clone: The sequence runs out 3 residues before the end of the CDR3; the remainder is reconstructed from the germline J gene. The gene calls are TRBV5-1 and TRBJ1-4, with 8 bases fitting TRBD1. After removal of 4 bases from V and 7 bases from J, the junction contained 6 bases not matched to a gene. In germline, CDR1 is SGHRS, CDR2 YFSETQ. This CDR3 has 14 residues. The sequenced part of the CDR3 DNA is TGCGCCAGCAGCCCAGGACAGGGTACTGAAAAA. The encoded protein is CASSPGQGTEK. The CDR3 in full is CASSPGQGTEKLFF.

Comment on this clone: One end of the junction does not line up with germline, which may come from a read error. Read data end 3 residues before the CDR3 end; the end is taken from the germline J gene. The V gene is TRBV4-2, the J gene TRBJ1-2; 8 bases are a match to TRBD1. Germline CDR1 reads LGHNA; CDR2 reads YNFKEQ. The CDR3 consists of 15 residues. The CDR3 loop reads CASSQDRQGALGYTF. Incomplete CDR3 DNA: TGCGCCAGCAGCCAAGATCGGCAGGGGGCGCTTGGC.